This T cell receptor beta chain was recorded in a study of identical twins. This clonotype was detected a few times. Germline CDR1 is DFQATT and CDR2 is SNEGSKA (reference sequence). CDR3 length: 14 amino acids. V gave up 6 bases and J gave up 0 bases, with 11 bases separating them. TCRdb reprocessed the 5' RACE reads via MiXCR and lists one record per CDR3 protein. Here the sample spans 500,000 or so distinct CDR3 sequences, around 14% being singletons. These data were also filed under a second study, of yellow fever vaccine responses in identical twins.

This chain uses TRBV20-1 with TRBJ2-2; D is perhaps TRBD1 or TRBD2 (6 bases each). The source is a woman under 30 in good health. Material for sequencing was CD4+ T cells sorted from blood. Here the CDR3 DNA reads TGCAGTGCCAGGGGACTTCCGAACACCGGGGAGCTGTTTTTT. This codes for CSARGLPNTGELFF.